This TCR beta chain was sequenced in a study of blood T cell repertoires in COVID-19. As for the study in general: Donors in the United States, Italy and Spain gave samples during acute or convalescent COVID-19. PBMCs, B-cell-depleted T cells, or T cells provided the cDNA or gDNA that made up the material.

Original processing methods: Reference gene primer amplification gave nucleated cell count estimates. Repertoires were generated with immunoSEQ multiplex PCR, while TCRdb's copy carries only in-frame clones and drops some. V and J calls plus clone size are reproduced from that table; the DNA served to infer D and trimming. In the table there are 300,000 to 400,000 clones, about 90% of which are singletons. CDR3 length equals 15 residues. The sample comprised peripheral blood. This clonotype was obtained from a woman younger than 35 who had recovered from COVID-19. This chain connects TRBV12-2 to TRBJ1-5. TRBV12-2 is a pseudogene segment. CDR3 amino acids: CASRIERDSNQPQHF. The CDR3 bases are TGTGCAAGTCGCATAGAGCGGGACAGCAATCAGCCCCAGCATTTT.